A selection of T cell receptor beta chains follows, all from one sample in a study of T-cell memory formation after mild COVID-19. TCRdb processed the 5' RACE reads anew with MiXCR; each CDR3 protein has one entry. The sample records approximately 440,000 distinct CDR3 sequences, roughly 20% being singletons. What was sequenced was PBMCs or a T cell subset sorted from them (not recorded which). These receptors originate from an adult woman who had mild COVID-19 (a few samples of this study predate the infection). Cell type and time point are not known. The CDR3 runs from the conserved cysteine through the conserved F or W. The D gene is left open where the match is weak. Not all rows give a size; the values are once, few, many and, for expanded clones, a class.

>TRBV6-5|-|TRBJ1-5|few
CASSLQGLSNQPQHF
TGTGCCAGCAGCCTCCAAGGCCTGAGCAATCAGCCCCAGCATTTT
>TRBV7-6|TRBD1|TRBJ2-3|few
CASSPLTGHQVIDTQYF
TGTGCCAGCAGCCCGCTGACAGGGCATCAAGTTATAGATACGCAGTATTTT
>TRBV6-6|TRBD2|TRBJ2-2|-
CASSYEWEGPGGELFF
TGTGCCAGCAGTTACGAGTGGGAGGGCCCTGGCGGGGAGCTGTTTTTT
>TRBV20-1|-|TRBJ2-3|few
CSASPAGQGTDTQYF
TGCAGTGCTAGCCCCGCCGGTCAAGGGACAGATACGCAGTATTTT
>TRBV4-1|-|TRBJ1-1|few
CASSQDPWTEAFF
TGCGCCAGCAGCCAAGATCCCTGGACAGAAGCTTTCTTT
>TRBV7-9|-|TRBJ2-2|-
CASSSTGSPRSELFF
TGTGCCAGCAGCTCCACGGGTTCTCCCCGGTCGGAGCTGTTTTTT
>TRBV6-2/TRBV6-3|TRBD1|TRBJ2-3|-
CASSYSGQASTDTQYF
TGTGCCAGCAGTTACTCTGGACAGGCTTCCACAGATACGCAGTATTTT
>TRBV5-1|-|TRBJ1-1|few
CASSLLYQGLNTEAFF
TGCGCCAGCAGCTTGTTGTATCAGGGACTGAACACTGAAGCTTTCTTT
>TRBV7-2|TRBD2|TRBJ2-3|few
CASSQRGPSTDTQYF
TGTGCCAGCAGCCAGCGGGGCCCGAGCACAGATACGCAGTATTTT
>TRBV7-6|-|TRBJ2-2|-
CASSSYPPGRDNTGELFF
TGTGCCAGCAGCTCGTACCCCCCCGGTAGAGACAACACCGGGGAGCTGTTTTTT
>TRBV10-3|TRBD2|TRBJ2-3|-
CAISRASGGITDTQYF
TGTGCCATCAGCCGTGCTAGCGGGGGTATCACAGATACGCAGTATTTT
>TRBV5-1|-|TRBJ2-3|few
CASSYQGRGVRTDTQYF
TGCGCCAGCAGCTATCAGGGAAGGGGAGTGAGGACAGATACGCAGTATTTT
>TRBV9|-|TRBJ2-3|many
CASSVAGGSTDTQYF
TGTGCCAGCAGCGTAGCTGGAGGGAGCACAGATACGCAGTATTTT